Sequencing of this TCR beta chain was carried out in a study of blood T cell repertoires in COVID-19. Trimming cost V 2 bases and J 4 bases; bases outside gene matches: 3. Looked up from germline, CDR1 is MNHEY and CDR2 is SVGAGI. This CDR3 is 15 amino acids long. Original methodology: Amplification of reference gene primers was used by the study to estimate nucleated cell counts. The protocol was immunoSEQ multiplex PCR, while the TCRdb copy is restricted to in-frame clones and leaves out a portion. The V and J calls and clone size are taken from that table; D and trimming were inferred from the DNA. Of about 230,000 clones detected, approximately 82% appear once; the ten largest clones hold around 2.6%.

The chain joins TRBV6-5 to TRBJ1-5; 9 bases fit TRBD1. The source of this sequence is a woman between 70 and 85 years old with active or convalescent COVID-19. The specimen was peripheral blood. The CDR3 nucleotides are TGTGCCAGCAGTTACAAGGGACAGGGTAATCAGCCCCAGCATTTT. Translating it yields CASSYKGQGNQPQHF.